A selection of T cell receptor beta chains follows, all from one sample in a study of blood T cell repertoires in COVID-19. This table comes from immunoSEQ multiplex PCR, and its TCRdb copy is limited to in-frame clones, with some not included. The sample has some 220,000 clones, 85% seen once. Material: peripheral blood. The receptors come from a man aged 50-60 years with COVID-19, enrolled during active disease. CDR3s include the opening cysteine and the closing phenylalanine or tryptophan. The order of the fields is D gene, V gene, J gene, clone size, CDR3 DNA, CDR3 protein. A D gene is named only where the DNA matches it firmly. Not every row has a clone size; where given, it reads once, few, many or a size class.

d_call: NA
v_call: TRBV5-1
j_call: TRBJ1-3
clone_size: NA
cdr3_nt: TGCGCCAGCAGCTCCGATCTGACAGCCTCTGGAAACACCATATATTTT
cdr3_aa: CASSSDLTASGNTIYF

d_call: TRBD2
v_call: TRBV19
j_call: TRBJ2-5
clone_size: once
cdr3_nt: TGTGCCAGTAGTACCCCGAGAGGCGGGGGGATAGAGACCCAGTACTTC
cdr3_aa: CASSTPRGGGIETQYF

d_call: TRBD2
v_call: TRBV7-6
j_call: TRBJ2-1
clone_size: NA
cdr3_nt: TGTGCCAGCAGCACCCGCGGAGGCGGGGGACGGAATGAGCAGTTCTTC
cdr3_aa: CASSTRGGGGRNEQFF

d_call: TRBD1
v_call: TRBV24-1
j_call: TRBJ2-3
clone_size: NA
cdr3_nt: TGTGCCACCAGTGATTTTGGACAGGGATCACACACAGATACGCAGTATTTT
cdr3_aa: CATSDFGQGSHTDTQYF

d_call: TRBD2
v_call: TRBV5-4
j_call: TRBJ2-3
clone_size: NA
cdr3_nt: TGTGCCAGCAGCGGGACTAGCGGGGGGGCAGCAATTTATACGCAGTATTTT
cdr3_aa: CASSGTSGGAAIYTQYF

d_call: TRBD1
v_call: TRBV3-1/TRBV3-2
j_call: TRBJ1-1
clone_size: NA
cdr3_nt: TGTGCCAGCAGCCAATCCGGACAGGGTGCTGAAGCTTTCTTT
cdr3_aa: CASSQSGQGAEAFF

d_call: NA
v_call: TRBV7-3
j_call: TRBJ2-2
clone_size: few
cdr3_nt: TGTGCCAGCAGCTTAACAGCAGAGGTCGGGGAGCTGTTTTTT
cdr3_aa: CASSLTAEVGELFF

d_call: TRBD2
v_call: TRBV5-1
j_call: TRBJ2-7
clone_size: NA
cdr3_nt: TGCGCCAGCAGCTTGCCGACTAGCGGGGAGTTCTCCTACGAGCAGTACTTC
cdr3_aa: CASSLPTSGEFSYEQYF

d_call: TRBD1
v_call: TRBV13
j_call: TRBJ1-2
clone_size: NA
cdr3_nt: TGTGCCAGCAGCCAGGGACAGGGGGCCGGTGGCTACACCTTC
cdr3_aa: CASSQGQGAGGYTF

d_call: TRBD2
v_call: TRBV27
j_call: TRBJ2-3
clone_size: NA
cdr3_nt: TGTGCCAGCAGTCTTAGCGGGGGGGAAAATACGCAGTATTTT
cdr3_aa: CASSLSGGENTQYF

d_call: TRBD1
v_call: TRBV9
j_call: TRBJ1-2
clone_size: NA
cdr3_nt: TGTGCCAGCAGGGCCGGGACAGCGAGAGTTAACTATGGCTACACCTTC
cdr3_aa: CASRAGTARVNYGYTF

d_call: TRBD1
v_call: TRBV6-1
j_call: TRBJ1-1
clone_size: NA
cdr3_nt: TGTGCCAGCAGTGAAGATGTTAACAGGGGGTTTAGGAACACTGAAGCTTTCTTT
cdr3_aa: CASSEDVNRGFRNTEAFF

d_call: NA
v_call: TRBV5-1
j_call: TRBJ2-2
clone_size: NA
cdr3_nt: TGCGCCAGCAGCTTGCAGTTTCAGGGGAGCGACGGGGAGCTGTTTTTT
cdr3_aa: CASSLQFQGSDGELFF

d_call: NA
v_call: TRBV3-1/TRBV3-2
j_call: TRBJ1-3
clone_size: NA
cdr3_nt: TGTGCCAGCAGCACCACAGGGCTCTCTGGAAACACCATATATTTT
cdr3_aa: CASSTTGLSGNTIYF

d_call: NA
v_call: TRBV5-1
j_call: TRBJ1-2
clone_size: NA
cdr3_nt: TGCGCCAGCAGCTTGGAAGGGGTCGCAGGCTATGGTAACTATGGCTACACCTTC
cdr3_aa: CASSLEGVAGYGNYGYTF

d_call: NA
v_call: TRBV4-3
j_call: TRBJ2-3
clone_size: NA
cdr3_nt: TGCGCCAGCAGCCAAGAGGTAAACTTCGGGGAGCAGTATTTT
cdr3_aa: CASSQEVNFGEQYF

d_call: TRBD2
v_call: TRBV3-1/TRBV3-2
j_call: TRBJ2-7
clone_size: once
cdr3_nt: TGTGCCAGCAGCCAAGATGGGGGGGTGGTCGAGCAGTACTTC
cdr3_aa: CASSQDGGVVEQYF

d_call: TRBD1
v_call: TRBV5-1
j_call: TRBJ2-7
clone_size: NA
cdr3_nt: TGCGCCAGCAGCTTGGGACAGGGGGCTCGGACCTACGAGCAGTACTTC
cdr3_aa: CASSLGQGARTYEQYF

d_call: TRBD1
v_call: TRBV24-1
j_call: TRBJ2-5
clone_size: NA
cdr3_nt: TGTGCCACCAGTGACCCACAGGGGGCCGGGGAGACCCAGTACTTC
cdr3_aa: CATSDPQGAGETQYF

d_call: NA
v_call: TRBV15
j_call: TRBJ1-6
clone_size: NA
cdr3_nt: TGTGCCACCAGCAGTCTAGTAGGGGATTCACCCCTCCACTTT
cdr3_aa: CATSSLVGDSPLHF

d_call: NA
v_call: TRBV7-2
j_call: TRBJ2-5
clone_size: NA
cdr3_nt: TGTGCCAGCAGCCGGGGTAGCACCACGGCTCAAGAGACCCAGTACTTC
cdr3_aa: CASSRGSTTAQETQYF

d_call: NA
v_call: TRBV3-1/TRBV3-2
j_call: TRBJ2-5
clone_size: NA
cdr3_nt: TGTGCCAGCAGCCAAGGAAGTAGGGGAAAAGAGACCCAGTACTTC
cdr3_aa: CASSQGSRGKETQYF

d_call: TRBD1
v_call: TRBV4-1
j_call: TRBJ1-5
clone_size: NA
cdr3_nt: TGCGCCAGCAGCCAAAGAGCGGCAGGGGGCGAACAGCCCCAGCATTTT
cdr3_aa: CASSQRAAGGEQPQHF

d_call: NA
v_call: TRBV7-9
j_call: TRBJ1-2
clone_size: NA
cdr3_nt: TGTGCCAGCAGCAAAAATTCCGGGGGTTGGGGCTACACCTTC
cdr3_aa: CASSKNSGGWGYTF

d_call: TRBD1
v_call: TRBV9
j_call: TRBJ1-3
clone_size: once
cdr3_nt: TGTGCCAGCAGCGAACAGGGGTACGGAAACACCATATATTTT
cdr3_aa: CASSEQGYGNTIYF

d_call: NA
v_call: TRBV5-1
j_call: TRBJ2-7
clone_size: NA
cdr3_nt: TGCGCCAGCAGCTTGGCTTGGGGTTTGCCGGGGTACGAGCAGTACTTC
cdr3_aa: CASSLAWGLPGYEQYF

d_call: NA
v_call: TRBV13
j_call: TRBJ2-2
clone_size: NA
cdr3_nt: TGTGCCAGCAGCTTAATACAGGCCGCCGGGGAGCTGTTTTTT
cdr3_aa: CASSLIQAAGELFF

d_call: TRBD1
v_call: TRBV7-2
j_call: TRBJ2-7
clone_size: NA
cdr3_nt: TGTGCCAGCAGCACAGGGACAGGGGGTACCTACGAGCAGTACTTC
cdr3_aa: CASSTGTGGTYEQYF

d_call: TRBD1
v_call: TRBV9
j_call: TRBJ2-1
clone_size: NA
cdr3_nt: TGTGCCAGCAGCGACCGACAGGGCGGTGAGCAGTTCTTC
cdr3_aa: CASSDRQGGEQFF

d_call: TRBD2
v_call: TRBV27
j_call: TRBJ2-1
clone_size: NA
cdr3_nt: TGTGCCAGCAGTTCCCAGATTTGGCTAGCGGGGGCCACCAGTTTCGTCAATGAGCAGTTCTTC
cdr3_aa: CASSSQIWLAGATSFVNEQFF

d_call: NA
v_call: TRBV5-1
j_call: TRBJ1-1
clone_size: NA
cdr3_nt: TGCGCCAGCAGCCCCCAGGGTCCGTGGACTGAAGCTTTCTTT
cdr3_aa: CASSPQGPWTEAFF

d_call: NA
v_call: TRBV19
j_call: TRBJ2-7
clone_size: NA
cdr3_nt: TGTGCCAGTAGTATACAAACGGGGACATATACCTCCTACGAGCAGTACTTC
cdr3_aa: CASSIQTGTYTSYEQYF

d_call: NA
v_call: TRBV19
j_call: TRBJ1-1
clone_size: once
cdr3_nt: TGTGCCAGTAGTATCTCCCCCGCGGGGCCCACTGAAGCTTTCTTT
cdr3_aa: CASSISPAGPTEAFF

d_call: TRBD1
v_call: TRBV5-1
j_call: TRBJ2-6
clone_size: NA
cdr3_nt: TGCGCCAGCAGCAGACAGGGGGTGAATGGGGCCAACGTCCTGACTTTC
cdr3_aa: CASSRQGVNGANVLTF

d_call: NA
v_call: TRBV4-1
j_call: TRBJ2-2
clone_size: large
cdr3_nt: TGCGCCAGCAGTAAAGAATCGGGTACCGGGGAGCTGTTTTTT
cdr3_aa: CASSKESGTGELFF

d_call: NA
v_call: TRBV20-1
j_call: TRBJ1-1
clone_size: NA
cdr3_nt: TGCAGTGCTAGTCGTGGGGCCGCATTGAGGACTGAAGCTTTCTTT
cdr3_aa: CSASRGAALRTEAFF

d_call: NA
v_call: TRBV7-3
j_call: TRBJ2-2
clone_size: NA
cdr3_nt: TGTGCCAGCAGCATCACTCACACCGGGGAGCTGTTTTTT
cdr3_aa: CASSITHTGELFF

d_call: NA
v_call: TRBV19
j_call: TRBJ1-5
clone_size: NA
cdr3_nt: TGTGCCAGTAGTATAGATCCCTCTAGGAGCCAGCATTTT
cdr3_aa: CASSIDPSRSQHF

d_call: NA
v_call: TRBV7-9
j_call: TRBJ2-5
clone_size: NA
cdr3_nt: TGTGCCAGCAGCGCGCCAATCGGGGGTTGGGAGACCCAGTACTTC
cdr3_aa: CASSAPIGGWETQYF

d_call: NA
v_call: TRBV29-1
j_call: TRBJ2-1
clone_size: NA
cdr3_nt: TGCAGCTTCCCCCGGGTGGTGGGGGCAAGCTCCTACAATGAGCAGTTCTTC
cdr3_aa: CSFPRVVGASSYNEQFF

d_call: NA
v_call: TRBV11-3
j_call: TRBJ2-2
clone_size: NA
cdr3_nt: TGTGCCAGCAGGCGGGACAGCTACACCGGGGAGCTGTTTTTT
cdr3_aa: CASRRDSYTGELFF